This T cell receptor beta chain was identified during a study of CD4 T cells in lung cancer. In the study overall: CD4+ clones recognizing candidate mutation-encoded neoepitopes were isolated from blood. Prior treatments included platinum chemotherapy, and some patients had nivolumab or pembrolizumab.

Generated by immunoSEQ multiplex PCR, the TCRdb table keeps only in-frame clones and is missing some. This table holds approximately 2,000 clones, approximately 70% found once. This CDR3 is built from 14 residues. The germline CDR1 and CDR2 sequences are MNHNS and SASEGT. Trimming shortened V by 6 bases and J by 2 bases, and 10 bases separated the two germline ends. PBMCs were cultured less than 15 days with mutant 27-mer peptides, then restimulated with peptide-pulsed autologous B cells. Live IFNgamma-secreting T cells were sorted after restimulation with peptide-pulsed B cells. Sorted cells were expanded at limiting dilution, roughly 3 or 10 per well, for about 13 to 20 days. Peripheral blood samples or leukapheresis products were the source of the cells. Lines were screened using autologous B cells pulsed with mutant peptides. As to this clone: Antigen unknown.

This rearrangement joins TRBV6-1 to TRBJ1-4, with D unresolved. Sequencing input: a CD4+ T cell line or clone grown in culture. The receptor comes from a woman in her fifties or sixties with non-small cell lung cancer. Some clones in this sample may be carry-over from other donors' samples. The CDR3: CASRKTDTNEKLFF. CDR3 in DNA: TGTGCCAGCAGGAAGACGGATACTAATGAAAAACTGTTTTTT.